These T cell receptor beta chains were read from a single sample in a study of T cell changes during pregnancy in multiple sclerosis. The repertoire was sequenced with immunoSEQ multiplex PCR; TCRdb's copy has only in-frame clones and lacks some. Of tens of thousands of clones detected, 90% to 95% appear once; the ten largest clones hold 1.5% to 2%. The material sequenced was peripheral blood, taken in the first trimester of pregnancy. The source is a female donor in good health, enrolled as a control in a pregnancy study. The CDR3 runs from the conserved cysteine through the conserved F or W. The D gene is left open where the match is weak. A clone size is listed for some rows: how often the clone was seen (once, few, many), or a class if it is expanded.

clone_size | d_call | j_call | v_call | cdr3_nt | cdr3_aa
NA | TRBD2 | TRBJ2-1 | TRBV4-1 | TGCGCCAGCAGCCAAGGCGTCCTAGCGGGCTACAATGAGCAGTTCTTC | CASSQGVLAGYNEQFF
NA | NA | TRBJ2-7 | TRBV5-1 | TGCGCCAGCAGCTTGATCGGTTCGTTGGACGAGCAGTACTTC | CASSLIGSLDEQYF
NA | TRBD2 | TRBJ2-1 | TRBV7-6 | TGTGCCAGCAGCTCAACCGGGACTAATCATGATGAGCAGTTCTTC | CASSSTGTNHDEQFF
NA | TRBD2 | TRBJ2-3 | TRBV27 | TGTGCCAGCAGTCCTAGCGGAGGGGACTTCACAGATACGCAGTATTTT | CASSPSGGDFTDTQYF
NA | NA | TRBJ1-3 | TRBV18 | TGTGCCAGCTCACCGACAATTAGGCAGACCTCTGGAAACACCATATATTTT | CASSPTIRQTSGNTIYF
NA | NA | TRBJ2-2 | TRBV15 | TGTGCCACCAGTAAGCAGGGCTCCCCCGGGGAGCTGTTTTTT | CATSKQGSPGELFF
NA | NA | TRBJ1-2 | TRBV5-1 | TGCGCCAGCACCTTATCCACAGGGAACTATGGCTACACCTTC | CASTLSTGNYGYTF
NA | TRBD1 | TRBJ1-1 | TRBV6-5 | TGTGCCAGCAGTCCCAGGGGGCTGGGGAACACTGAAGCTTTCTTT | CASSPRGLGNTEAFF
NA | NA | TRBJ2-7 | TRBV5-1 | TGCGCCAGCAGCGTCACTGCAGCTGGCGGTGGCGAGCAGTACTTC | CASSVTAAGGGEQYF
NA | TRBD2 | TRBJ2-7 | TRBV2 | TGTGCCGTAAAGCGGGAGGGCCGTAGCTACGAGCAGTACTTC | CAVKREGRSYEQYF
NA | NA | TRBJ2-1 | TRBV28 | TGTGCCAGCAGTTTATCGCGAGGTGTAGGATTCTTC | CASSLSRGVGFF
NA | TRBD2 | TRBJ2-1 | TRBV5-4 | TGTGCCAGCAGCACGACTAGCGGGGGGTGGAATGAGCAGTTCTTC | CASSTTSGGWNEQFF
NA | TRBD1 | TRBJ2-7 | TRBV2 | TGTGCCAGCAGCGCACTGGGACAGGGAGACTACGAGCAGTACTTC | CASSALGQGDYEQYF
NA | TRBD1 | TRBJ2-3 | TRBV30 | TGTGCCTGGACGGGATCAACCAGGGGGGATACGCAGTATTTT | CAWTGSTRGDTQYF
NA | NA | TRBJ1-3 | TRBV9 | TGTGCCAGCAGCCCGGACAGCTTCTCTGGAAACACCATATATTTT | CASSPDSFSGNTIYF
NA | NA | TRBJ2-7 | TRBV28 | TGTGCCAGCAGTGGGCAGGGGTTCTCCTACGAGCAGTACTTC | CASSGQGFSYEQYF
NA | TRBD2 | TRBJ2-3 | TRBV2 | TGTGCCAGCAGCGGGACTAGCGGGATTCCAGATACGCAGTATTTT | CASSGTSGIPDTQYF
NA | TRBD2 | TRBJ2-1 | TRBV29-1 | TGCAGCGTGGGAATAGCGGGGGGAACGAACGATCAGTTCTTC | CSVGIAGGTNDQFF
NA | NA | TRBJ2-1 | TRBV5-1 | TGCGCCAGCAGCCCCGCCGGGGCCTACAATGAGCAGTTCTTC | CASSPAGAYNEQFF
NA | NA | TRBJ2-1 | TRBV7-9 | TGTGCCAGCAGCCCCAGCAGCGGGCCCTCCTACAATGAGCAGTTCTTC | CASSPSSGPSYNEQFF
NA | TRBD2 | TRBJ2-4 | TRBV9 | TGTGCCAGCAGCCCCCCGGGGAGGCCGGGAGGCAAAAACATTCAGTACTTC | CASSPPGRPGGKNIQYF
NA | TRBD2 | TRBJ2-3 | TRBV28 | TGTGCCAACCAGTCCTTAGCGGGAGATGATACGCAGTATTTT | CANQSLAGDDTQYF
NA | TRBD2 | TRBJ2-7 | TRBV15 | TGTGCCACCAGCAGAGTTGGAGCGGGAGGTGGAAGCGAGCAGTACTTC | CATSRVGAGGGSEQYF
NA | NA | TRBJ2-7 | TRBV6-1 | TGTGCCAGCAGACATCCTAGCAGGTACGAGCAGTACTTC | CASRHPSRYEQYF
NA | NA | TRBJ2-7 | TRBV5-1 | TGCGCCAGCAGCTTGGGTGAGGGGAGCGGGTTTTACGAGCAGTACTTC | CASSLGEGSGFYEQYF
NA | TRBD2 | TRBJ2-1 | TRBV15 | TGTGCCACCCGTACTAGCGGGAGCAAAACCTACAATGAGCAGTTCTTC | CATRTSGSKTYNEQFF
NA | NA | TRBJ1-3 | TRBV18 | TGTGCCAGCTCACGGTCGGGAACCGCGATTAATTCTGGAAACACCATATATTTT | CASSRSGTAINSGNTIYF
NA | NA | TRBJ1-5 | TRBV23-1 | TGCGCCAGCAGTCAATCCTGTGAGGCAGGGAAAGGAGATCAGCCCCAGCATTTT | CASSQSCEAGKGDQPQHF
few | NA | TRBJ1-1 | TRBV5-1 | TGCGCCAGCAGCTCCGCGGGGGGTTACACTGAAGCTTTCTTT | CASSSAGGYTEAFF
NA | TRBD1 | TRBJ1-2 | TRBV25-1 | TGTGCCAGCAGTGGCGGGGGACAGGGTGAGGGATACTATGGCTACACCTTC | CASSGGGQGEGYYGYTF
NA | TRBD1 | TRBJ1-1 | TRBV5-6 | TGTGCCAGCAGCATGACAGGGGGTGTAGCTTTCTTT | CASSMTGGVAFF
NA | NA | TRBJ2-7 | TRBV11-2 | TGTGCCAGCAGCCTGCGAGCCACCTACGAGCAGTACTTC | CASSLRATYEQYF
NA | NA | TRBJ1-2 | TRBV30 | TGTGCCTGGAGTGTGCGACAGGCTAACTATGGCTACACCTTC | CAWSVRQANYGYTF
NA | TRBD2 | TRBJ2-3 | TRBV30 | TGTGCCTGGAGTGTGGGGGGGGATACGCAGTATTTT | CAWSVGGDTQYF
NA | TRBD1 | TRBJ2-3 | TRBV28 | TGTGCCAGCACCAAAGGGACAGGGCGGACAGATACGCAGTATTTT | CASTKGTGRTDTQYF
NA | NA | TRBJ2-4 | TRBV28 | TGTGCCAGCAGTCAACGGACAGTAGCCAAAAACATTCAGTACTTC | CASSQRTVAKNIQYF
NA | TRBD2 | TRBJ2-5 | TRBV7-2 | TGTGCCAGCAGCTTAAGGACTAGTCCGCAAGAGACCCAGTACTTC | CASSLRTSPQETQYF
once | TRBD1 | TRBJ1-2 | TRBV5-1 | TGCGCCAGCCGCCCCCCGGGACAGGGGGCTTATGGCTACACCTTC | CASRPPGQGAYGYTF
NA | TRBD1 | TRBJ1-2 | TRBV5-1 | TGCGCCAGCAGCTCCCCCGCGACAGGGCCAAAGGGCTACACCTTC | CASSSPATGPKGYTF
NA | TRBD1 | TRBJ1-1 | TRBV10-3 | TGTGCCATTCGCGCGCAACAGGGGATGAACACTGAAGCTTTCTTT | CAIRAQQGMNTEAFF
once | NA | TRBJ2-1 | TRBV6-1 | TGTGCCAGCAGGGAGGGGCTTTACAATGAGCAGTTCTTC | CASREGLYNEQFF
NA | NA | TRBJ1-2 | TRBV7-2 | TGTGCCAGCAGCTTAGGTCGCGAAAAGAATGGCTACACCTTC | CASSLGREKNGYTF
NA | TRBD2 | TRBJ2-2 | TRBV6-1 | TGTGCCAGCTCAGCGGGAAGGTTGAACACCGGGGAGCTGTTTTTT | CASSAGRLNTGELFF